This entry describes one T cell receptor beta chain. Its antigen target is currently unknown. No much larger clone exists at a distance of one base, and base qualities are not known. This record belongs to a study of OX40 agonist ivuxolimab in advanced cancers. Regarding the study in general: Ivuxolimab was an agonistic, fully human IgG2 monoclonal antibody directed against OX40 (CD134), a costimulatory receptor. Intravenous ivuxolimab was administered to patients every 2 weeks at six dose levels: 0.01, 0.1, 0.3, 1.5, 3 and 10 mg/kg. Among the approximately 50 dose-escalation patients, approximately 20 had hepatocellular carcinoma, about 15 melanoma, 9 renal cell carcinoma and 9 head and neck cancer. In the dose-escalation cohort, more than 80% of patients were male, and the mean age was around 65 years with a range of about 20 to 80. Patients were allowed to have had prior anti-PD-1, anti-PD-L1 or anti-CTLA-4 therapy, and approximately 40% of the dose-escalation patients had been treated with checkpoint inhibitors. Partial responses occurred in three dose-escalation patients: two with cutaneous melanoma and one with hepatocellular carcinoma. Peripheral TCRbeta sequencing was intended to test whether TCR sequence diversity was altered and clonal T-cell expansion was caused by ivuxolimab. The monotherapy dose-escalation portion (N of about 50 patients) of the phase I ivuxolimab trial is reported in the paper.

The trial excluded patients who had a history of autoimmune disease or who were on systemic immunosuppression. Peripheral blood for TCR sequencing was collected from all dose cohorts at baseline, on cycle 4 day 1, and on cycle 7 day 1. The samples were taken from a phase I, first-in-human, multicenter, open-label dose-escalation trial of ivuxolimab. Adults with locally advanced or metastatic melanoma, renal cell carcinoma, hepatocellular carcinoma or head and neck squamous cell carcinoma were enrolled in the trial. Before TCR sequencing, CD4+ T cells and CD8+ T cells from peripheral blood were sorted into separate populations. Genomic DNA was extracted from sorted cells for sequencing of the TCRbeta CDR3 region. The immunoSEQ Assay was used for sequencing of TCRbeta CDR3 regions. In its TCRdb copy, this immuneACCESS table keeps in-frame sequences only and misses some clones. Where compared with another copy, unresolved V genes explain less than half of these, and the others have no known cause. In this sample the table shows about 11,000 clones, about nine tenths of which occur a single time. About 30% of the sample goes to the ten largest clones.

Points the paper makes about the study in general: Low levels of normalized T-cell clonal expansion were also seen in some nonresponding patients. Partial responders in the 0.1-3.0 mg/kg groups had among the lowest normalized peripheral clonal expansion, especially among CD8+ T cells. Antigen specificity was not determined for the clonally expanded peripheral T cells. At doses of 0.1 to 3.0 mg/kg, clonal expansion of both CD4+ and CD8+ blood T cells was observed from baseline to week 6. After ivuxolimab, more expanded clones were found on average in CD8+ T cells than in CD4+ T cells.

The CDR3 goes from the cysteine to the phenylalanine over 11 residues. The only DNA kept is the CDR3, 33 bases in frame from the first base. Sequences LGHNA (CDR1) and YNFKEQ (CDR2) are obtained from the germline V gene. Cut back by 4 bases and 6 bases, the V and J ends lie 7 bases apart. Recombination connected TRBV4-2 to TRBJ2-7, and the D gene may be TRBD2, 5 bases matching. This receptor was identified in an adult with an advanced solid tumor such as melanoma, head and neck, liver or kidney cancer. Sequencing was performed on CD4+ or CD8+ T cells sorted from blood, taken in a trial of the OX40 agonist ivuxolimab. The CDR3 loop reads CASSPGLEQYF. The nucleotide sequence is given as TGTGCCAGCAGCCCTGGACTCGAGCAGTACTTC.